These 29 T cell receptor beta chains share one sample of origin, sequenced in a study of post-analysis software for immune sequencing data. Regarding the study as a whole: Roughly five TRBV segments, including TRBV5-6, TRBV5-1 and TRBV20-1, were more frequent in patients than controls.

For these TCRs, the target antigens are not known. Included in the TCR beta cDNA libraries were unique molecular identifiers. TCRdb re-analysed the PCR reads in MiXCR, keeping a single row per CDR3 protein. The table lists some 690,000 distinct CDR3 sequences, around 60% of them singletons. The sample comprised blood. Source of these receptors: a girl aged 2-15 years with multiple sclerosis.

The chain couples TRBV5-1 to TRBJ2-1; D is unclear. CDR1 SGHRS and CDR2 YFSETQ come from the germline V gene. The V and J ends lost 4 bases and 3 bases respectively, with 14 bases between them. The CDR3 is made up of 15 amino acids. The CDR3: CASSVPDAGYNEQFF. CDR3 sequence (DNA): TGCGCCAGCAGCGTCCCGGACGCAGGCTACAATGAGCAGTTCTTC.

The genes are TRBV13 and TRBJ2-1, with D uncertain. Trimming took off 0 bases at V and 6 bases at J, with 15 bases between the two ends. CDR3 size: 16 residues. The germline gives CDR1 PRHDT, CDR2 FYEKMQ (reference sequence). CDR3 coding DNA: TGTGCCAGCAGCTTAGGACTCCAGGTCCATCCCAATGAGCAGTTCTTC. Residues: CASSLGLQVHPNEQFF.

This clonotype was seen only a few times. The V call is TRBV5-1, the J call TRBJ2-7; D is undetermined. V gave up 3 bases and J gave up 3 bases, with 28 bases separating them. Germline lookup yields CDR1 SGHRS and CDR2 YFSETQ. The CDR3 covers 19 residues. This CDR3 is CASSSDVAERERLGYEQYF. The CDR3 nucleotides read TGCGCCAGCAGCTCTGACGTTGCCGAAAGAGAGCGACTTGGCTACGAGCAGTACTTC.

This chain links TRBV9 with TRBJ2-6; 9 nucleotides align to TRBD1. The V segment lost 4 bases and the J segment 3 bases; nucleotides outside the gene matches: 8. The CDR3 consists of 17 residues. Germline values: CDR1 SGDLS, CDR2 YYNGEE. In nucleotides, the CDR3 is TGTGCCAGCAGCCCGGGGACAGGGACGGTTGGGGCCAACGTCCTGACTTTC. Its protein product is CASSPGTGTVGANVLTF.

The chain recombines TRBV7-9 with TRBJ2-7; D may be TRBD1 (6 bases). The CDR3 runs to 14 residues. V shed 1 base and J shed 5 bases, with 12 bases lying between them. Germline CDR1 reads SEHNR; CDR2 reads FQNEAQ (reference sequence). CDR3 residues: CASSLDGTTNEQYF. As DNA, the CDR3 is TGTGCCAGCAGCTTAGATGGGACAACTAACGAGCAGTACTTC. Full variable domain (remainder filled in from reference TRBV7-9 and TRBJ2-7): DTGVSQNPRHKITKRGQNVTFRCDPISEHNRLYWYRQTLGQGPEFLTYFQNEAQLEKSRLLSDRFSAERPKGSFSTLEIQRTEQGDSAMYLCASSLDGTTNEQYFGPGTRLTVT.

The CDR3 sequence is CSASSGTSGIETQYF. The DNA of the CDR3 is TGCAGTGCTAGTAGCGGGACTAGCGGGATAGAGACCCAGTACTTC. V usage is TRBV20-1 and J usage is TRBJ2-5; 13 positions match TRBD2. This CDR3 region has 15 residues. CDR1 is DFQATT, CDR2 SNEGSKA, per germline (reference sequence). The trim removed 3 bases at V and 4 bases at J, leaving 5 bases unmatched.

The chain couples TRBV6-2 or TRBV6-3 to TRBJ2-4, with 9 bases aligning to TRBD1. CDR1 is MNHEY, CDR2 SVGEGT, per germline. CDR3 size: 14 residues. V dropped 2 bases and J dropped 9; count of bases not matched to a gene: 5. The CDR3 DNA reads TGTGCCAGCAGTTACGGACAGGGGTATGGCATTCAGTACTTC. The encoded protein is CASSYGQGYGIQYF.

This sequence joins TRBV5-5 and TRBJ2-3; D uncertain. CDR1 and CDR2 (germline): SGHKS, YYEKEE (reference sequence). This CDR3 contains 14 residues. V was clipped by 1 base and J by 5 bases, with 11 bases between them. In nucleotides, the CDR3 is TGTGCCAGCAGCTTGAGCTCCGCCCTAGATACGCAGTATTTT. It is translated as CASSLSSALDTQYF. The whole variable domain, filled in from reference TRBV5-5 and TRBJ2-3, reads DAGVTQSPTHLIKTRGQQVTLRCSPISGHKSVSWYQQVLGQGPQFIFQYYEKEERGRGNFPDRFSARQFPNYSSELNVNALLLGDSALYLCASSLSSALDTQYFGPGTRLTVL.

This clonotype was picked up a small number of times. V usage is TRBV20-1 and J usage is TRBJ2-1, with 14 nucleotides matching TRBD2. V shed 5 bases, J shed 9 bases, and the junction held 15 bases outside the gene matches. This CDR3 is 17 amino acids long. The germline gives CDR1 DFQATT, CDR2 SNEGSKA (reference sequence). Here the CDR3 reads CSAGGLAGDLGPSEQFF. CDR3 coding DNA: TGCAGTGCTGGGGGACTAGCGGGAGACTTGGGCCCAAGTGAGCAGTTCTTC.

The chain combines TRBV29-1 with TRBJ2-4, with 9 nucleotides matching TRBD1. CDR1 and CDR2 (germline): SQVTM, ANQGSEA. V was pared by 5 bases and J by 0 bases, with 14 bases of the junction left unmatched. The CDR3 covers 18 residues. This CDR3 is CSVRPAGQGGLAKNIQYF. The CDR3 bases are TGCAGCGTTCGCCCGGCGGGACAGGGAGGTCTAGCCAAAAACATTCAGTACTTC.

CDR3 bases: TGCGCCAGCAGCTTGACCACGCGGGAGGGCTACGAGCAGTACTTC. Amino acids: CASSLTTREGYEQYF. The V gene is TRBV5-1, the J gene TRBJ2-7; 9 bases match TRBD2. J was trimmed by 3 bases and V by 1 base; bases with no gene match: 5. The CDR3 has 15 amino acids. The V gene's germline CDR1 is SGHRS and CDR2 YFSETQ.

This clonotype is a singleton in its sample. This rearrangement joins TRBV6-2 or TRBV6-3 to TRBJ2-1, with D perhaps TRBD2 (6 bases). The CDR3 length is 15 residues. V was pared by 9 bases and J by 8 bases, with 23 bases between. Germline V gene lookup returns CDR1 MNHEY and CDR2 SVGEGT. The CDR3 spells CASRPRGRGGDEQFF. The CDR3 DNA is TGTGCCAGTAGGCCCCGGGGACGGGGAGGCGATGAGCAGTTCTTC.

V is TRBV7-2 and J is TRBJ2-3; 7 bases agree with TRBD2. V dropped 5 bases and J dropped 4; count of bases not matched to a gene: 6. Germline V gene lookup returns CDR1 SGHTA and CDR2 FQGNSA. The CDR3 extends over 14 amino acids. CDR3 sequence (DNA): TGTGCCAGCAGCCGGGGGGTAGTGCCAGATACGCAGTATTTT. Translation: CASSRGVVPDTQYF.

Note on this clonotype: The junction does not match germline at one end; this may be a read error. The V and J genes are TRBV20-1 and TRBJ2-1, with 11 nucleotides matching TRBD2. From germline, CDR1 is DFQATT and CDR2 SNEGSKA (reference sequence). This CDR3 contains 15 residues. CDR3 loop: CSALSGGAAYNEQVF. The DNA of the CDR3 is TGCAGTGCCCTTAGCGGGGGGGCCGCCTACAATGAGCAGGTCTTC.

V is TRBV20-1 and J is TRBJ1-2, with D perhaps matching TRBD1 (5 bases). Looked up from germline, CDR1 is DFQATT and CDR2 is SNEGSKA (reference sequence). The CDR3 is 13 amino acids. With 3 bases removed from V and 8 bases from J, the gap between germline ends came to 16 bases. The CDR3 region has the DNA TGCAGTGCTAGCCGGGACCGCTACCAGGGCTACACCTTC. Amino acids: CSASRDRYQGYTF.

V usage is TRBV7-3 and J usage is TRBJ2-1; perhaps TRBD2 as D (6 bases). There are 17 residues in the CDR3. Looked up from germline, CDR1 is SGHTA and CDR2 is FQGTGA. The V and J ends lost 4 bases and 6 bases respectively, with 22 bases between them. CDR3 region: CASSSAGQRRKGNEQFF. DNA for the CDR3: TGTGCCAGCAGCTCAGCGGGCCAGCGACGCAAAGGCAATGAGCAGTTCTTC.

This clonotype has a handful of counts. This sequence joins TRBV7-9 and TRBJ2-6; no reliable D call. Germline CDR1 SEHNR, CDR2 FQNEAQ (reference sequence). The CDR3 totals 16 residues. V was cut by 1 base and J by 2 bases, with 9 bases left in between. The CDR3 nucleotides read TGTGCCAGCAGCTTAGATGTCTCTACTGGGGCCAACGTCCTGACTTTC. Protein sequence: CASSLDVSTGANVLTF.

The V and J genes are TRBV20-1 and TRBJ2-1; possible D gene TRBD2, 6 bases. The CDR3 has 14 residues. Germline V gene data show CDR1 as DFQATT and CDR2 as SNEGSKA (reference sequence). V lost 5 bases to trimming and J lost 5 bases, with 16 bases between them. This CDR3 is CSARGTYGDNEQFF. For the CDR3, the DNA is TGCAGTGCTCGAGGGACTTACGGAGACAATGAGCAGTTCTTC.

Only a few counts were recorded for this clonotype. The V gene is TRBV11-2, the J gene TRBJ1-2; D is ambiguous. Trimming removed 4 bases from V and 3 bases from J, with 9 bases in between. Germline V gives CDR1 SGHAT, CDR2 FQNNGV. The CDR3 is 13 residues long. The CDR3 spells CASSSGSYYGYTF. CDR3 nucleotides: TGTGCCAGCAGCTCCGGGAGCTACTATGGCTACACCTTC.

This chain connects TRBV20-1 to TRBJ1-5; 8 positions match TRBD1. The germline CDR1 and CDR2 sequences are DFQATT and SNEGSKA (reference sequence). The CDR3 is 12 residues long. Trimming cost V 5 bases and J 6 bases; bases outside gene matches: 3. In nucleotides, the CDR3 is TGCAGTGCTGGACAGGGTGGTCAGCCCCAGCATTTT. Its protein product is CSAGQGGQPQHF.

This chain connects TRBV5-1 to TRBJ2-3; D ambiguous. The V gene lost 0 bases and the J gene lost 2 bases, with 7 bases spanning the gap. The CDR3 covers 14 residues. The germline gives CDR1 SGHRS, CDR2 YFSETQ. CDR3 in DNA: TGCGCCAGCAGCTTGGAGGTACCCACAGATACGCAGTATTTT. This sequence encodes CASSLEVPTDTQYF.

The V gene is TRBV7-9, the J gene TRBJ2-2; D gene unclear. CDR3 length: 18 residues. Germline-derived CDR1 and CDR2 are SEHNR and FQNEAQ (reference sequence). The V end was cut by 5 bases, the J end by 0 bases, with 19 bases between. CDR3: CASSLIGKSQPNTGELFF. The CDR3 nucleotides read TGTGCCAGCAGCCTTATTGGGAAGAGCCAACCGAACACCGGGGAGCTGTTTTTT.

In its sample, this clonotype was seen a few times. Compared with germline, one end of the junction differs, possibly owing to a read error. This sequence joins TRBV9 and TRBJ1-4; possibly TRBD1 for D (6 bases). Germline V CDR1 and CDR2: SGDLS, YYNGEE. The CDR3 runs to 15 residues. DNA for the CDR3: TGTGCCGGCAGCGTGACCCAGGGGAGTAATGAAAAACTGTTTTTT. Translation: CAGSVTQGSNEKLFF.

The chain is built from TRBV18 and TRBJ2-7; 10 positions match TRBD1. The ends lost 3 bases at V and 1 base at J; junction bases unmatched: 3. The CDR3 runs to 15 residues. CDR1 and CDR2 (germline): KGHSH, LQKENI. The CDR3 DNA reads as TGTGCCAGCTCACCTCCGGGACAGGGGTCCTACGAGCAGTACTTC. It is translated as CASSPPGQGSYEQYF.

There are a few counts of this clonotype. This chain joins TRBV3-1 and TRBJ2-1; 9 nucleotides align to TRBD1. The CDR3 totals 16 residues. The V gene end was trimmed by 4 bases and the J gene end by 6 bases; junction bases not matched to a gene: 10. Germline V gene sequence: CDR1 LGHDT, CDR2 YNNKEL (reference sequence). CDR3 in amino acids: CASSLARQGGGNEQFF. The CDR3 coding sequence is TGTGCCAGCAGCCTCGCACGACAGGGGGGGGGCAATGAGCAGTTCTTC.

The genes are TRBV4-1 and TRBJ2-3, with D uncertain. V gave up 1 base and J gave up 2 bases, with 7 bases separating them. Germline V CDR1 and CDR2: MGHRA, YSYEKL. The CDR3 totals 14 residues. CDR3 loop: CASSQVQNTDTQYF. The DNA for the CDR3 is TGCGCCAGCAGCCAAGTCCAAAACACAGATACGCAGTATTTT.

This chain uses TRBV4-3 with TRBJ2-1; no firm D call. Germline V gene data show CDR1 as LGHNA and CDR2 as YSLEER. Trimming took 2 bases from V and 5 from J, leaving 7 bases between them. The CDR3 sequence is 13 residues long. As DNA, the CDR3 is TGCGCCAGCAGCCAAAAAGGAGACAATGAGCAGTTCTTC. This encodes CASSQKGDNEQFF.

The table lists this clonotype with a few counts. V gene TRBV6-6 combines with J gene TRBJ2-2; 9 bases are a match to TRBD1. The CDR3 totals 14 residues. CDR1 is MNHNY and CDR2 is SVGAGI in the germline V gene (reference sequence). The junction had 3 bases not matched to a gene; V was cut back by 7 bases and J by 3 bases. CDR3 nucleotide sequence: TGTGCCAGCAACGGACAGGGGCACACCGGGGAGCTGTTTTTT. Protein: CASNGQGHTGELFF.

The chain couples TRBV24-1 to TRBJ2-3; D is uncertain. The germline CDR1 and CDR2 sequences are KGHDR and SFDVKD. Trimming took off 6 bases at V and 7 bases at J, with 13 bases between the two ends. CDR3 length: 13 amino acids. The CDR3 sequence: CATSRWLENTQYF. The CDR3 DNA sequence: TGTGCCACCAGTCGGTGGCTCGAAAATACGCAGTATTTT.